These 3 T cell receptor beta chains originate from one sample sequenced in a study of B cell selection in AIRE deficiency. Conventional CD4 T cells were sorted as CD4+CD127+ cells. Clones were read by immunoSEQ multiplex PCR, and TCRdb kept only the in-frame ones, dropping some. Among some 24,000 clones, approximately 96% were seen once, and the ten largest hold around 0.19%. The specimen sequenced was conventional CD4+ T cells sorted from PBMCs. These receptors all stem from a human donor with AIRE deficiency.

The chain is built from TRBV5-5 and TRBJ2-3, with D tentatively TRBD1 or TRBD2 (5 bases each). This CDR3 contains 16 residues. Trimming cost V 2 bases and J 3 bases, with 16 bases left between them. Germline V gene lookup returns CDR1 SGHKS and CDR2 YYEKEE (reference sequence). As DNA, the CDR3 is TGTGCCAGCAGCTTACCGGGACGGCCCCCAACAGATACGCAGTATTTT. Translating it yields CASSLPGRPPTDTQYF.

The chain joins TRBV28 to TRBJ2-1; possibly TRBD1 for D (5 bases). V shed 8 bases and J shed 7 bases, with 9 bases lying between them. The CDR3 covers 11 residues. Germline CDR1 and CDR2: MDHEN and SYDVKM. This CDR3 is CASHRLNEQFF. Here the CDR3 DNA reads TGTGCCAGCCACAGGCTTAATGAGCAGTTCTTC.

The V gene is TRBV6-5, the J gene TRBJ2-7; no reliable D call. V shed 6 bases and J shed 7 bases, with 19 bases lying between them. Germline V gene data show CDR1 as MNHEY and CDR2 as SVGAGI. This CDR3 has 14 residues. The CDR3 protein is CASSPDPRVKEQYF. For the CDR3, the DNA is TGTGCCAGCAGCCCAGACCCTCGGGTTAAGGAGCAGTACTTC.